What follows are 21 T cell receptor beta chains derived from one specimen sequenced in a study of post-analysis software for immune sequencing data. These receptors' antigens are unknown. Unique molecular identifiers were carried by the TCR beta cDNA libraries. TCRdb reprocessed the PCR reads via MiXCR and lists one record per CDR3 protein. Of 350,000 to 500,000 distinct CDR3 sequences in the sample, more than 30% were seen once. Study-level points and caveats: TRBV5-6, TRBV5-1 and TRBV20-1 were among four or five TRBV segments more frequent in patients than controls.

Sample: blood. The receptor source for this set is a girl aged 2-10 years with multiple sclerosis.

V and J are TRBV29-1 and TRBJ1-1; D uncertain. Per the germline V gene, CDR1 is SQVTM and CDR2 is ANQGSEA. This CDR3 comprises 11 residues. The germline V and J ends were trimmed by 5 bases and 1 base, with 5 bases remaining between them. CDR3 protein: CSVYANTEAFF. The CDR3 region has the DNA TGCAGCGTTTACGCGAACACTGAAGCTTTCTTT. Complete variable domain (other parts from reference TRBV29-1 and TRBJ1-1): SAVISQKPSRDICQRGTSLTIQCQVDSQVTMMFWYRQQPGQSLTLIATANQGSEATYESGFVIDKFPISRPNLTFSTLTVSNMSPEDSSIYLCSVYANTEAFFGQGTRLTVV.

Remarks on this clonotype: Given a much more abundant clone one base away, this may be a read error. The CDR3, as DNA: TGTGCCTGCAGTGTGGACAGGGACTACGAGCAGTACTTC. Translation: CACSVDRDYEQYF. The chain couples TRBV28 to TRBJ2-7; 8 positions agree with TRBD1. This CDR3 contains 13 residues. Germline assignment: CDR1 MDHEN and CDR2 SYDVKM.

This chain connects TRBV14 to TRBJ2-1, with a weak D call TRBD1 (5 bases). CDR1 and CDR2 (germline): SGHDN, FVKESK. Trimming removed 4 bases from V and 15 bases from J, with 16 bases in between. CDR3 length equals 12 residues. In DNA, the CDR3 is TGTGCCAGCAGCCCCTCAGGGCGAGTAGCGTTCTTC. This gives the protein CASSPSGRVAFF. Supplemented by reference TRBV14 and TRBJ2-1, the full variable domain reads EAGVTQFPSHSVIEKGQTVTLRCDPISGHDNLYWYRRVMGKEIKFLLHFVKESKQDESGMPNNRFLAERTGGTYSTLKVQPAELEDSGVYFCASSPSGRVAFFGPGTRLTVL.

As concerns this clonotype: The junction shows a germline mismatch at one end, possibly a read error. The chain carries TRBV10-3 and TRBJ2-5, with D perhaps matching TRBD1 (5 bases). Germline V lookup: CDR1 ENHRY, CDR2 SYGVKD. The CDR3 spans 14 residues. CDR3 nucleotide sequence: TGTGCCACCAGTGGTAGGCGTTTGGACAATGAGCAGTACTTC. This gives the protein CATSGRRLDNEQYF.

This clonotype occurred a few times. This chain links TRBV5-1 with TRBJ1-1, with D tentatively TRBD1 (6 bases). Germline CDR1 is SGHRS and CDR2 is YFSETQ. The CDR3 consists of 14 residues. V was shortened by 0 bases and J by 5 bases, with 11 bases between the two germline ends. In DNA form, the CDR3 reads TGCGCCAGCAGCTTGGGAGGGGGTCGAACTGAAGCTTTCTTT. Its protein product is CASSLGGGRTEAFF.

V is TRBV6-6 and J is TRBJ2-1; the match to TRBD1 covers 7 bases. After removal of 6 bases from V and 7 bases from J, the junction contained 12 bases not matched to a gene. This CDR3 spans 15 amino acids. Germline V gene sequence: CDR1 MNHNY, CDR2 SVGAGI (reference sequence). As DNA, the CDR3 is TGTGCCAGCAGCGTCCAAGGGACAGAGAAAAATGAGCAGTTCTTC. It specifies CASSVQGTEKNEQFF.

This clonotype was counted between two and nine times. The chain employs TRBV4-2 and TRBJ1-5, with D unclear. The CDR3 covers 17 residues. The germline gives CDR1 LGHNA, CDR2 YNFKEQ. V lost 0 bases to trimming and J lost 2 bases, with 14 bases between them. The DNA for the CDR3 is TGTGCCAGCAGCCAAGATCGGATCGGGGTTGGCAATCAGCCCCAGCATTTT. Protein: CASSQDRIGVGNQPQHF.

This clonotype was counted only a few times. The chain uses TRBV12-3 or TRBV12-4 and TRBJ2-7; either TRBD1 or TRBD2 may supply D (5 bases each). Trimming stripped 8 bases from V and 0 bases from J, with 14 bases between. The CDR3 contains 14 residues. The CDR3 spells CASGIRDGSYEQYF. The CDR3 coding sequence is TGTGCCAGCGGAATCCGGGACGGCTCCTACGAGCAGTACTTC.

This clonotype was observed a handful of times. The chain is built from TRBV6-5 and TRBJ1-5; D may be TRBD1 (6 bases). Trimming shortened V by 0 bases and J by 6 bases, and 12 bases separated the two germline ends. Looked up from germline, CDR1 is MNHEY and CDR2 is SVGAGI. The CDR3 length is 15 residues. Here the CDR3 DNA reads TGTGCCAGCAGTTACTCAAGGGGGACCGGTCAGCCCCAGCATTTT. Its protein is CASSYSRGTGQPQHF.

The chain links TRBV10-2 to TRBJ1-1, with D possibly TRBD1 on 5 matching bases. This CDR3 has 12 residues. From germline, CDR1 is WSHSY and CDR2 SAAADI. V was cut by 7 bases and J by 3 bases, with 9 bases left in between. The CDR3 here is CASTQGDTEAFF. CDR3 DNA sequence: TGCGCCAGCACTCAGGGCGACACTGAAGCTTTCTTT.

V is TRBV20-1 and J is TRBJ2-3, with TRBD1 matching 9 bases. The J segment lost 5 bases and the V segment lost 6 bases, leaving 9 bases of the junction unmatched. Germline CDR1 reads DFQATT; CDR2 reads SNEGSKA (reference sequence). The CDR3 extends over 14 amino acids. The CDR3 spells CSARDREGRDTQYF. For the CDR3, the DNA is TGCAGTGCGCGGGACAGGGAAGGGAGAGATACGCAGTATTTT.

The chain employs TRBV3-1 and TRBJ1-2; D call uncertain. Trimming took 2 bases from V and 5 from J, leaving 9 bases between them. CDR1 is LGHDT, CDR2 YNNKEL, per germline (reference sequence). The length of the CDR3 is 13 residues. CDR3 nucleotide sequence: TGTGCCAGCAGCCAACGGGCAGCTTATGGCTACACCTTC. Its protein is CASSQRAAYGYTF.

CDR3 sequence reads: CASSLEGYRETQYF. CDR3 coding DNA: TGCGCCAGCAGCTTGGAAGGATACAGAGAGACCCAGTACTTC. The chain uses TRBV5-1 and TRBJ2-5; D gene ambiguous. The germline CDR1 and CDR2 sequences are SGHRS and YFSETQ. This CDR3 region has 14 residues. V dropped 0 bases and J dropped 4 bases, with 10 bases sitting between them.

The chain has TRBV3-1 and TRBJ1-4; D is unclear. This CDR3 comprises 15 residues. Germline V lookup: CDR1 LGHDT, CDR2 YNNKEL (reference sequence). V lost 0 bases, J lost 4 bases, and 9 bases lay in between. In DNA form, the CDR3 reads TGTGCCAGCAGCCAAGACGGTCAGCTTAATGAAAAACTGTTTTTT. Translation gives CASSQDGQLNEKLFF.

The rearrangement links TRBV10-3 to TRBJ1-2, with a tentative D call TRBD1 (5 bases). V lost 5 bases, J lost 3 bases, and 10 bases lay in between. The CDR3 runs 13 residues. Germline V gives CDR1 ENHRY, CDR2 SYGVKD. In DNA form, the CDR3 reads TGTGCCATCAGTCGATCGGGGGACTATGGCTACACCTTC. Protein: CAISRSGDYGYTF.

This clonotype was observed a few times. The chain recombines TRBV28 with TRBJ2-7; the D gene is possibly TRBD1 (6 bases). This CDR3 has 16 residues. Germline loops: CDR1 MDHEN, CDR2 SYDVKM. V was pared by 3 bases and J by 0 bases, with 15 bases between. The CDR3 is CASSFSRTVYSYEQYF. The CDR3 DNA reads TGTGCCAGCAGTTTTTCGCGGACAGTTTACTCCTACGAGCAGTACTTC.

This chain's CDR3 is CASSLSEYSYEQYF. DNA of the CDR3: TGTGCCAGCAGTTTATCGGAATACTCCTACGAGCAGTACTTC. The gene calls are TRBV27 and TRBJ2-7; unclear D gene. The CDR3 is 14 residues long. Trimming cost V 0 bases and J 0 bases, with 6 bases left between them. Germline V lookup: CDR1 MNHEY, CDR2 SMNVEV (reference sequence).

The V gene is TRBV7-2, the J gene TRBJ1-5; TRBD1 matches at 11 bases. Trimming removed 4 bases from V and 6 bases from J; junction bases left unmatched: 5. CDR1 is SGHTA, CDR2 FQGNSA, per germline. The CDR3 loop spans 15 amino acids. The CDR3 nucleotides read TGTGCCAGCAGCTCGGACAGGGGGCAAGGTCAGCCCCAGCATTTT. Translating gives CASSSDRGQGQPQHF.

V is TRBV2 and J is TRBJ2-5, with TRBD1 matching 8 bases. The J call is doubtful: the DNA matches TRBJ2-7 better. Germline CDR1 SNHLY, CDR2 FYNNEI. This CDR3 spans 12 amino acids. The CDR3 DNA follows: TGTGCCAGCAGGCAGGGGGCGGACGAGCAGTACTTC. Protein sequence: CASRQGADEQYF.

This clonotype was observed a few times. CDR3 in amino acids: CASSYSEHTTDTQYF. CDR3 DNA: TGTGCCAGCAGTTACTCAGAACACACCACAGATACGCAGTATTTT. The chain couples TRBV6-6 to TRBJ2-3; D is unresolved. Germline V gene lookup returns CDR1 MNHNY and CDR2 SVGAGI (reference sequence). V was pared by 0 bases and J by 2 bases, with 9 bases between. The CDR3 length is 15 residues.

The chain has TRBV4-1 and TRBJ2-1; possible D gene TRBD1, 6 bases. The ends were cut back, 1 base at V and 12 bases at J, with 10 bases in the middle. The length of the CDR3 is 12 residues. CDR1 and CDR2 from the germline V gene are MGHRA and YSYEKL. DNA for the CDR3: TGCGCCAGCAGCCAAGGTTTCAGGGGGCAGTTCTTC. It encodes CASSQGFRGQFF.